The next 25 T cell receptor beta chains were all read from a single sample in a study of blood T cell repertoires in COVID-19 (dated by TCRdb to 2019 to 2021). The method was the immunoSEQ multiplex PCR assay. Entries here come from immuneACCESS through TCRdb and include only in-frame sequences with V and J called. Some clones fail to appear in such tables; in the studies checked, an unresolved V gene covers under half of the shortfall, and the cause of the remainder is unknown. The table for this sample lists over 100,000 clones; 85% to 90% of them were counted only once. The ten largest clones represent 3% of the sample. The specimen sequenced was peripheral blood. These receptors came from a man in his forties or fifties with active or convalescent COVID-19.

This clone was counted only a few times. The chain recombines TRBV5-1 with TRBJ2-5; 13 bases line up with TRBD2. The CDR3 is 14 amino acids. Germline V gene sequence: CDR1 SGHRS, CDR2 YFSETQ. The junction had 2 bases not matched to a gene; V was cut back by 4 bases and J by 5 bases. CDR3 amino acids: CASSMGLAGETQYF. CDR3 coding DNA: TGCGCCAGCAGCATGGGACTAGCGGGGGAGACCCAGTACTTC.

On this clone itself: Other DNA sequences in the same sample also yield this CDR3. The V call is TRBV28, the J call TRBJ1-1; TRBD1 might be the D (5 bases). Germline V gene data show CDR1 as MDHEN and CDR2 as SYDVKM. This CDR3 spans 13 amino acids. V lost 6 bases to trimming and J lost 4 bases, with 12 bases between them. CDR3 residues: CASSLTGGTEAFF. DNA of the CDR3: TGTGCCAGCAGCCTTACCGGGGGCACTGAAGCTTTCTTT.

The chain carries TRBV4-1 and TRBJ2-7, with a weak D call TRBD2 (5 bases). Germline CDR1 is MGHRA and CDR2 is YSYEKL. Trimming left V 4 bases short and J 5 bases short, with 15 bases between. This CDR3 has 14 amino acids. The CDR3 region has the DNA TGCGCCAGCAGCCTCACAGAGAGGGTCCACGAGCAGTACTTC. It encodes CASSLTERVHEQYF.

The V and J genes are TRBV4-2 and TRBJ2-3, with 10 bases aligning to TRBD2. This CDR3 has 15 residues. Trimming removed 4 bases from V and 6 bases from J; junction bases left unmatched: 7. Germline loops: CDR1 LGHNA, CDR2 YNFKEQ. This CDR3 is CASSLRTSGGDTQYF. The CDR3 region has the DNA TGTGCCAGCAGCCTAAGGACTAGCGGAGGGGATACGCAGTATTTT.

This chain uses TRBV11-2 with TRBJ2-3; TRBD2 matches 13 bases. Germline lookup yields CDR1 SGHAT and CDR2 FQNNGV. The CDR3 has 18 residues. The V and J ends lost 1 base and 5 bases, in that order; junction bases with no gene match: 9. CDR3 DNA sequence: TGTGCCAGCAGCTTAGGTGGGGCACTAGCGGGGGGGCTAGATACGCAGTATTTT. Translating it yields CASSLGGALAGGLDTQYF.

V gene TRBV19 combines with J gene TRBJ2-3, with D possibly being TRBD2 (7 bases). Germline V gene lookup returns CDR1 LNHDA and CDR2 SQIVND (reference sequence). The CDR3 has 14 amino acids. V gave up 1 base and J gave up 5 bases, with 10 bases separating them. CDR3 nucleotides: TGTGCCAGTAGTATAGCGGGGGGCGGAGATACGCAGTATTTT. Protein product: CASSIAGGGDTQYF.

The rearrangement joins TRBV30 to TRBJ2-7; 8 bases align to TRBD2. Trimming took 0 bases from V and 6 from J; bases not matched to a gene: 4. The CDR3 is 13 amino acids. CDR1 is GTSNPN and CDR2 is SVGIG in the germline V gene (reference sequence). CDR3 loop: CAWSVLLAGEQYF. The CDR3 coding sequence is TGTGCCTGGAGTGTACTGCTAGCGGGCGAGCAGTACTTC.

V gene TRBV30 combines with J gene TRBJ1-2; no clear D. This CDR3 is 13 amino acids long. The V and J ends lost 1 base and 3 bases respectively, with 9 bases between them. Germline V gene lookup returns CDR1 GTSNPN and CDR2 SVGIG (reference sequence). In DNA form, the CDR3 reads TGTGCCTGGAGTGACAGTTGGGACTATGGCTACACCTTC. It is translated as CAWSDSWDYGYTF.

This clone showed up just a few times. The chain links TRBV28 to TRBJ1-5; maybe TRBD1 (6 bases). Germline values: CDR1 MDHEN, CDR2 SYDVKM. The V end was cut by 4 bases, the J end by 2 bases, with 12 bases between. This CDR3 is built from 15 residues. Here the CDR3 reads CASSSSPGGNQPQHF. The CDR3 DNA sequence: TGTGCCAGCAGTTCCTCCCCAGGGGGCAATCAGCCCCAGCATTTT.

This clone came up a few times. The rearrangement links TRBV5-1 to TRBJ2-3; no definite D call. Per the germline V gene, CDR1 is SGHRS and CDR2 is YFSETQ. The V end was cut by 2 bases, the J end by 2 bases, with 12 bases between. The CDR3 extends over 15 amino acids. The CDR3 protein is CASSFRVASTDTQYF. CDR3 nucleotide sequence: TGCGCCAGCAGCTTCCGGGTCGCCTCCACAGATACGCAGTATTTT.

The chain employs TRBV6-1 and TRBJ1-2; D not certain. V was cut by 1 base and J by 2 bases, with 11 bases left in between. The CDR3 runs to 15 residues. In germline, CDR1 is MNHNS, CDR2 SASEGT. For the CDR3, the DNA is TGTGCCAGCAGTGAAGGTGGAGCCCGGAACTATGGCTACACCTTC. It encodes CASSEGGARNYGYTF.

This chain connects TRBV7-9 to TRBJ2-2, with TRBD1 matching over 8 bases. The junction had 4 bases not matched to a gene; V was cut back by 5 bases and J by 5 bases. This CDR3 region has 14 residues. Germline assignment: CDR1 SEHNR and CDR2 FQNEAQ (reference sequence). The CDR3 coding sequence is TGTGCCAGCAGCCCCGGGACAGGTACCGGGGAGCTGTTTTTT. Translated: CASSPGTGTGELFF.

The chain couples TRBV5-4 to TRBJ2-7; TRBD1 aligns across 7 bases. This CDR3 is built from 15 residues. V gave up 4 bases and J gave up 0 bases; unmatched junction bases: 7. The germline V gene encodes CDR1 SGHNT and CDR2 YYREEE (reference sequence). CDR3 DNA sequence: TGTGCCAGCAGCCGGCAGGGGGTGAGCTCCTACGAGCAGTACGTC. Translated, it gives CASSRQGVSSYEQYV.

This chain uses TRBV7-9 with TRBJ2-7; 12 bases match TRBD2. The V and J ends lost 4 bases and 6 bases, in that order; junction bases with no gene match: 10. CDR1 and CDR2 (germline): SEHNR, FQNEAQ (reference sequence). This CDR3 region has 16 residues. The DNA for the CDR3 is TGTGCCAGCAGCTGGGGACTAGCGGGCCCTAAGAGCGAGCAGTACGTC. This translates into CASSWGLAGPKSEQYV.

The J gene is TRBJ2-5, the V gene TRBV29-1; tentative D call: TRBD1 (5 bases). Between the trimmed V and J ends, which lost 1 base and 2 bases, there was a span of 8 bases. Germline assignment: CDR1 SQVTM and CDR2 ANQGSEA. This CDR3 is built from 13 residues. The CDR3 coding sequence is TGCAGCGTTGAAGCGACAGTTCAAGAGACCCAGTACTTC. Its translation: CSVEATVQETQYF. The full variable domain, its missing parts supplied by reference TRBV29-1 and TRBJ2-5, is SAVISQKPSRDICQRGTSLTIQCQVDSQVTMMFWYRQQPGQSLTLIATANQGSEATYESGFVIDKFPISRPNLTFSTLTVSNMSPEDSSIYLCSVEATVQETQYFGPGTRLLVL.

The V and J genes are TRBV7-8 and TRBJ1-3; no clear D gene. Trimming shortened V by 4 bases and J by 5 bases, and 12 bases separated the two germline ends. Germline V CDR1 and CDR2: SGHVS, FQNEAQ. This CDR3 region has 14 residues. The CDR3 nucleotides read TGTGCCAGCAGCTCCACACGAACCCGAAACACCATATATTTT. It codes for CASSSTRTRNTIYF.

This clone is categorized as medium-sized. The rearrangement joins TRBV2 to TRBJ2-7; D might be TRBD2 (7 bases). CDR1 and CDR2 (germline): SNHLY, FYNNEI. V lost 6 bases, J lost 7 bases, and 25 bases lay in between. This CDR3 has 16 residues. CDR3 sequence (DNA): TGTGCCAGCAGGAGGGGGAGGAGCGGGGCATCCTGGGAGCAGTACTTC. Residues: CASRRGRSGASWEQYF.

This clone showed up just once. V usage is TRBV11-2 and J usage is TRBJ2-3, with 10 bases fitting TRBD2. The V gene's germline CDR1 is SGHAT and CDR2 FQNNGV. V lost 3 bases to trimming and J lost 5 bases; unmatched junction nucleotides: 8. This CDR3 has 16 amino acids. Written as DNA, the CDR3 is TGTGCCAGCAGCTTCCTCGCTAGCGGGGGTGGAGATACGCAGTATTTT. This gives the protein CASSFLASGGGDTQYF.

The rearrangement links TRBV5-1 to TRBJ1-4; 10 positions agree with TRBD1. CDR1 and CDR2 (germline): SGHRS, YFSETQ. J lost 8 bases, V lost 2 bases, and 3 bases had no gene match. The CDR3 consists of 14 residues. The CDR3 bases are TGCGCCAGCAGCTTAGGACAGGGGGACGAAAAACTGTTTTTT. Residues: CASSLGQGDEKLFF. The variable domain in full, with the rest retrieved from reference TRBV5-1 and TRBJ1-4, is KAGVTQTPRYLIKTRGQQVTLSCSPISGHRSVSWYQQTPGQGLQFLFEYFSETQRNKGNFPGRFSGRQFSNSRSEMNVSTLELGDSALYLCASSLGQGDEKLFFGSGTQLSVL.

This clone was seen a few times. The J gene is TRBJ2-7, the V gene TRBV3-1 (or the pseudogene TRBV3-2), with D possibly being TRBD1 (6 bases). Germline V gene data show CDR1 as LGHDT and CDR2 as YNNKEL (reference sequence). V was trimmed by 5 bases and J by 6 bases, leaving 17 bases between them. The CDR3 sequence is 14 residues long. DNA of the CDR3: TGTGCCAGCAGCTCCCCAGGGGCAGGGACCGAGCAGTACTTC. Translation gives CASSSPGAGTEQYF.

This clone was detected only a few times. The chain carries TRBV23-1 and TRBJ1-2; D is perhaps TRBD1 (6 bases). TRBV23-1 has ORF status, its function being uncertain. Trimming took off 10 bases at V and 5 bases at J, with 14 bases between the two ends. The CDR3 is 12 amino acids. This chain's CDR3 is CANLRGAYGYTF. The CDR3 coding sequence is TGCGCCAACCTACGGGGGGCTTATGGCTACACCTTC.

V gene TRBV5-1 combines with J gene TRBJ2-1, with TRBD2 matching over 11 bases. Germline assignment: CDR1 SGHRS and CDR2 YFSETQ. V was pared by 4 bases and J by 8 bases, with 8 bases of the junction left unmatched. This CDR3 is built from 15 residues. The CDR3 sequence is CASSLSGGAWDEQFF. The DNA of the CDR3 is TGCGCCAGCAGCCTTAGCGGGGGGGCCTGGGATGAGCAGTTCTTC.

The V gene is TRBV5-5, the J gene TRBJ2-3; 7 positions agree with TRBD1. The CDR3 runs to 16 residues. Germline CDR1 SGHKS, CDR2 YYEKEE (reference sequence). Trimming cost V 0 bases and J 3 bases; bases outside gene matches: 7. CDR3 nucleotides: TGTGCCAGCAGCTTGGCCGTCAGGGGGAGAACAGATACGCAGTATTTT. This translates into CASSLAVRGRTDTQYF.

The J gene is TRBJ2-5, the V gene TRBV2, with D possibly matching TRBD2 (5 bases). The germline CDR1 and CDR2 sequences are SNHLY and FYNNEI. Between the trimmed V and J ends, which lost 0 bases and 2 bases, there was a span of 10 bases. CDR3 size: 15 residues. CDR3 protein: CASSEAGLAQETQYF. Here the CDR3 DNA reads TGTGCCAGCAGTGAAGCAGGGCTAGCTCAAGAGACCCAGTACTTC.

The V call is TRBV19, the J call TRBJ1-5, with D possibly TRBD1 on 6 matching bases. CDR1 is LNHDA and CDR2 is SQIVND in the germline V gene (reference sequence). The CDR3 is 16 residues long. The V gene lost 7 bases and the J gene lost 5 bases, with 21 bases spanning the gap. The CDR3 region has the DNA TGTGCCAGTACCATCCCCGGGGCAGGGGAACATCAGCCCCAGCATTTT. This translates into CASTIPGAGEHQPQHF.